The clone carrying this T cell receptor beta chain was recorded once. Its target is not known. This CDR3 has 18 residues. The J segment lost 3 bases and the V segment lost 0 bases, leaving 12 bases of the junction unmatched. The sample belongs to a study of cytomegalovirus exposure and HLA in healthy donors. Whole-study results and caveats: In a later analysis, at a false discovery rate of 0.05, some 17,000 TCR beta sequences were associated with HLA alleles. There were several of the most significant clusters that appeared linked to common viral pathogens in a later analysis. Highly shared variants forming one cluster were likely a sequencing artifact.

The PCR used 60 Vbeta and 13 Jbeta primers. This table comes from immunoSEQ multiplex PCR, and its TCRdb copy is limited to in-frame clones, with some not included. There are about 89,000 clones in the sample; about 85% occur only once, and under 4.5% lies in the top ten. The chain employs TRBV5-3 and TRBJ1-5; 7 bases map to TRBD1. TRBV5-3 is an ORF, with its function uncertain. Material for sequencing was PBMCs. This TCR came from a female donor in good health and CMV-seropositive. The CDR3 region has the DNA TGTGCCAGAAGCTTGGATATATTGACAGGGTCTCACAATCAGCCCCAGCATTTT. Protein: CARSLDILTGSHNQPQHF.